Listed here is a single TCR beta chain. This clone was counted at least ten times. No antigen is known for it. Base qualities are missing; no much larger clone stands one base away. This specimen comes from a study of beta chain features in type 1 diabetes (dated by TCRdb to 2017 to 2018). The study in broad terms: Patients and healthy donors did not differ in mean age, gender distribution, total cell number or subset yield. A total of over 95,000,000 sorted cells were examined across all samples, and RNA yield correlated strongly with the number of cells per subset. In the study, recently diagnosed type 1 diabetes patients and matched healthy donors were compared on the TCRB repertoires of their sorted circulating CD4+ T cell subsets. Naive and central memory subsets were obtained from all 30 or so donors, but regulatory and stem cell-like memory subsets were isolated from only 8 patients and roughly eight healthy donors.

The germline V gene (reference sequence) sets CDR1 to SEHNR and CDR2 to FQNEAQ. The junction carries 9 bases between V and J, which are trimmed by 1 base and 2 bases respectively. CDR3 length: 15 amino acids, cysteine to phenylalanine. The retained sequence is limited to the CDR3, 45 bases, with the frame set at the first base. The High Capacity cDNA Reverse Transcription Kit was used to reverse transcribe all of the isolated RNA, meaning that expressed TCRB transcripts were what got sequenced. Naive, central memory and regulatory T cell samples underwent deep immunoSEQ sequencing, averaging approximately 3.5 million total reads per sample. After sorted cells were lysed in RLT buffer, RNA was extracted with DNase-treated RNeasy Micro or Mini kits, with the choice depending on cell number. Each cell subset was processed on its own to prevent cross-contamination, while patient and healthy donor samples were processed together. The immunoSEQ multiplex PCR was used to amplify TCRB sequences from cDNA, yielding 87-bp fragments that span the CDR3 region. Sequencing of the amplicons was done on the Illumina HiSeq platform. In the authors' own workflow: Synthetic template baselines were used to correct PCR bias computationally, reads within Hamming distance 2 were collapsed together, and singletons that could not be merged were discarded. Reads were aligned to IMGT to assign V, D and J genes, CDR3 length, and insertions or deletions at six rearrangement sites. Within each subset, clonotype counts were normalized to the number of sorted cells before true diversity and Gini coefficients were calculated with the tcR R package. The overlap coefficient, calculated on TCRB nucleotide sequences, was used to quantify repertoire sharing. Drawn from immuneACCESS, this table holds only the in-frame rearrangements with V and J called that TCRdb kept. Clones are partly lost; checked studies trace under half to an unresolved V gene and leave the rest unexplained. V, J and clone size reflect that table, while D and trimming were determined from the DNA. The sample table holds about 290,000 clones, of which roughly 8% were seen once. The top ten clones comprise roughly 0.94% of the sample.

What the authors observed across the whole study: Because cDNA was sequenced instead of genomic DNA, activated cells with high expression could be over-represented, although the groups did not differ in activation or CD3 levels. Only small numbers of individuals were included in the HLA sub-analyses, which left unresolved whether HLA type had any influence on TCRB rearrangement. Naive, central memory and regulatory TCRB repertoires appeared more similar among patients than among healthy donors. In all four CD4+ subsets, TCRB CDR3 length was moderately but significantly shorter in type 1 diabetes patients. At VDJ recombination sites, patients with type 1 diabetes made fewer insertions and deleted more nucleotides, a pattern implying thymic rearrangement abnormalities. PCR might favor shorter templates, but patient and control samples were amplified and corrected together, so any skew would affect both groups equally.

Each donor gave one peripheral blood draw, averaging approximately 120 mL, which was collected into heparinised tubes. A BD FACSAria II was used to sort naive, central memory, regulatory and stem cell-like memory CD4+ T cells with a panel that included CD45RO, CCR7, CD25, CD127, CD95 and CD27. All sorted populations exceeded 95% purity. PBMCs were separated immediately by Lymphoprep density gradient centrifugation and were stained directly, without being cultured. To minimize batch effects, samples were stained and sorted in pairs, one healthy donor with one patient per experiment. Rearrangement joined TRBV7-9 to TRBJ2-1; TRBD1 is a weak D gene call, 6 bases matching. Sample: central memory CD4+ T cells from blood. This clonotype originated in a woman aged 18-29 years in good health. The nucleotides read TGTGCCAGCAGCTTAGGGCAGGGGACCTACAATGAGCAGTTCTTC. The resulting protein is CASSLGQGTYNEQFF.